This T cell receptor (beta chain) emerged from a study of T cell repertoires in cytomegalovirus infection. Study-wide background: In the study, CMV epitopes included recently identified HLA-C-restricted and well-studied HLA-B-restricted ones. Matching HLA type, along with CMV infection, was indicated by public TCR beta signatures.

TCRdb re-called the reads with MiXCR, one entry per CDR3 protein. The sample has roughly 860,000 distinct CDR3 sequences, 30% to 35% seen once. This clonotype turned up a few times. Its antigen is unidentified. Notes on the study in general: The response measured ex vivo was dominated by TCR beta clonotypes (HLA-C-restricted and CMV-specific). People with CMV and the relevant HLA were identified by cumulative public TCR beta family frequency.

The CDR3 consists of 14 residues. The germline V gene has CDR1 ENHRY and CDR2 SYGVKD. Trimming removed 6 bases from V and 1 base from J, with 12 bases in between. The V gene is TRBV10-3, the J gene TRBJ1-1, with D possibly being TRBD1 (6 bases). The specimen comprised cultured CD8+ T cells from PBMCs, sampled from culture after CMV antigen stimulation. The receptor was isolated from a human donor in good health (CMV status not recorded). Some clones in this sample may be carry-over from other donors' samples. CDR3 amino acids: CAISTDRRNTEAFF. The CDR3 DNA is TGTGCCATCAGCACAGACAGGAGGAACACTGAAGCTTTCTTT.